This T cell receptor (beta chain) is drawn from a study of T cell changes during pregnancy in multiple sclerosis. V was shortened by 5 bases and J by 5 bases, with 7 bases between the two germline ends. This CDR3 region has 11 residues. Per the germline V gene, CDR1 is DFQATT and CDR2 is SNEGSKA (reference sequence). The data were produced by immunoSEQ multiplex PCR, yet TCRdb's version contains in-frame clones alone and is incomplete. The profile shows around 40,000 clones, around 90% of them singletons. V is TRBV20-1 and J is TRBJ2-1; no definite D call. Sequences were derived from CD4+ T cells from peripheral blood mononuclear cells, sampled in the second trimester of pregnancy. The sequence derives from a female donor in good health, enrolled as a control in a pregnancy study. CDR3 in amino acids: CSAAGNNEQFF. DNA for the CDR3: TGCAGTGCTGCCGGTAACAATGAGCAGTTCTTC.